These 28 T cell receptor beta chains were sequenced from one sample in a study of CD8 T cells in ankylosing spondylitis. MiXCR was run by TCRdb on the 5' RACE reads, yielding one entry per CDR3 protein. This table has roughly 230,000 distinct CDR3 sequences, 10% appearing once. Sequenced material: blood, either unsorted or a sorted T cell fraction (not recorded which). These receptors all come from a male donor with ankylosing spondylitis or in good health (not recorded which).

In this sample, this clonotype turned up many times. The rearrangement joins TRBV5-6 to TRBJ2-7; D gene uncertain. This CDR3 is 12 amino acids long. Germline V gene sequence: CDR1 SGHDT, CDR2 YYEEEE. Trimming cost V 4 bases and J 2 bases, with 7 bases left between them. CDR3 sequence (DNA): TGTGCCAGCAGCCTCCAGGCCTACGAGCAGTACTTC. The encoded protein is CASSLQAYEQYF.

The chain has TRBV29-1 and TRBJ1-1; no reliable D call. CDR3 length: 11 residues. Germline assignment: CDR1 SQVTM and CDR2 ANQGSEA. V was cut by 6 bases and J by 1 base, with 6 bases left in between. CDR3: CSVPGNTEAFF. The DNA of the CDR3 is TGCAGCGTACCGGGGAACACTGAAGCTTTCTTT.

This clonotype was picked up a small number of times. In DNA form, the CDR3 reads TGTGCCAGCAGTGAAAGTCCCGGGGAGCCCCAGCATTTT. Translation gives CASSESPGEPQHF. The V gene is TRBV2, the J gene TRBJ1-5, with D uncertain. The CDR3 is 13 amino acids. CDR1 and CDR2 from the germline V gene are SNHLY and FYNNEI. The V end was cut by 2 bases, the J end by 8 bases, with 10 bases between.

This clonotype was seen at least ten times. This chain uses TRBV30 with TRBJ2-2; D not resolved. Trimming stripped 3 bases from V and 1 base from J, with 9 bases between. Germline CDR1 reads GTSNPN; CDR2 reads SVGIG (reference sequence). The CDR3 consists of 14 residues. CDR3 DNA sequence: TGTGCCTGGAGAACCCAGATGAACACCGGGGAGCTGTTTTTT. Residues: CAWRTQMNTGELFF.

This clonotype showed up many times. This chain uses TRBV10-3 with TRBJ2-3; 10 bases agree with TRBD1. The CDR3 spans 14 residues. Trimming at V came to 2 bases and at J to 5 bases, leaving 1 base not matched to a gene. CDR1 and CDR2 from the germline V gene are ENHRY and SYGVKD. This CDR3 is CAISEGTGEDTQYF. Written as DNA, the CDR3 is TGTGCCATCAGTGAGGGGACAGGGGAAGATACGCAGTATTTT.

This clonotype was detected many times. The rearrangement links TRBV2 to TRBJ1-5; TRBD1 is a possible D gene (6 bases). The CDR3 spans 17 residues. The germline V gene encodes CDR1 SNHLY and CDR2 FYNNEI. Deletions cut 8 bases from V and 7 bases from J, with 27 bases between. The chain's CDR3 is CASLRETYTGKIQPQHF. The CDR3 DNA sequence: TGTGCCAGCCTTCGTGAGACCTATACAGGGAAAATACAGCCCCAGCATTTT.

The chain recombines TRBV20-1 with TRBJ2-1; TRBD2 is a possible D gene (6 bases). The CDR3 runs 19 residues. The V gene's germline CDR1 is DFQATT and CDR2 SNEGSKA (reference sequence). The V gene lost 0 bases and the J gene lost 3 bases, with 24 bases spanning the gap. The CDR3 loop reads CSARDWDSTISTLYNEQFF. CDR3 nucleotides: TGCAGTGCTAGAGATTGGGACTCTACAATTTCAACTCTCTACAATGAGCAGTTCTTC.

In this sample, this clonotype turned up many times. The genes are TRBV20-1 and TRBJ2-3, with D tentatively TRBD2 (5 bases). V lost 6 bases and J lost 4, with 20 bases in between. This CDR3 contains 15 residues. The germline CDR1 and CDR2 sequences are DFQATT and SNEGSKA (reference sequence). The chain's CDR3 is CSATWVGVKADTQYF. CDR3 sequence (DNA): TGCAGTGCCACATGGGTGGGAGTTAAGGCAGATACGCAGTATTTT.

The gene calls are TRBV20-1 and TRBJ2-7, with 8 bases lining up with TRBD1. Germline V lookup: CDR1 DFQATT, CDR2 SNEGSKA (reference sequence). The CDR3 is made up of 14 amino acids. V dropped 5 bases and J dropped 5; count of bases not matched to a gene: 11. This chain's CDR3 is CSALRTGNSDEQYF. The CDR3 DNA reads TGCAGTGCTCTAAGGACAGGGAATAGCGACGAGCAGTACTTC.

The table lists this clonotype with many counts. The rearrangement joins TRBV27 to TRBJ2-5; 7 bases match TRBD2. Germline assignment: CDR1 MNHEY and CDR2 SMNVEV (reference sequence). V was pared by 4 bases and J by 5 bases, with 10 bases of the junction left unmatched. The CDR3 spans 15 residues. CDR3 loop: CASSYAGLERETQYF. CDR3 nucleotides: TGTGCCAGCAGTTACGCCGGACTAGAGCGCGAGACCCAGTACTTC.

In its sample, this clonotype was seen many times. The chain is built from TRBV6-5 and TRBJ2-1, with 11 positions matching TRBD1. This CDR3 contains 14 residues. V lost 4 bases to trimming and J lost 5 bases; unmatched junction nucleotides: 1. Looked up from germline, CDR1 is MNHEY and CDR2 is SVGAGI. The CDR3 bases are TGTGCCAGCAGTTCGGACAGGGGGCACAATGAGCAGTTCTTC. Translated, it gives CASSSDRGHNEQFF.

This clonotype was seen at least ten times. The genes are TRBV29-1 and TRBJ2-4; 7 bases line up with TRBD1. Trimming removed 7 bases from V and 7 bases from J; junction bases left unmatched: 7. CDR3 length: 12 amino acids. Germline lookup yields CDR1 SQVTM and CDR2 ANQGSEA. The CDR3 is CSATGEVNIQYF. The CDR3 DNA reads as TGCAGCGCAACAGGGGAAGTGAACATTCAGTACTTC.

This clonotype was detected many times. The rearrangement links TRBV4-1 to TRBJ1-1; 7 bases agree with TRBD1. Germline CDR1 reads MGHRA; CDR2 reads YSYEKL. Germline trimming cut 3 bases from V and 9 bases from J; bases unmatched to any gene: 4. The CDR3 has 12 residues. CDR3 amino acids: CASSHRDSQAFF. CDR3 coding DNA: TGCGCCAGCAGCCACCGGGACAGCCAAGCTTTCTTT.

This clonotype was picked up many times. The CDR3 nucleotides read TGCAGTGCTAGTAAGGGAACAGGGACAGAGACCCAGTACTTC. Amino acids: CSASKGTGTETQYF. The V and J genes are TRBV20-1 and TRBJ2-5, with D possibly matching TRBD1 (6 bases). Germline V gives CDR1 DFQATT, CDR2 SNEGSKA (reference sequence). The CDR3 has 14 residues. Trimming took off 3 bases at V and 4 bases at J, with 15 bases between the two ends.

This clonotype was detected ten times or more. The chain has TRBV27 and TRBJ1-5; maybe TRBD1 (5 bases). The V gene's germline CDR1 is MNHEY and CDR2 SMNVEV (reference sequence). CDR3 length: 14 amino acids. The V end lost 7 bases, the J end lost 6 bases, and 16 bases lay between the germline ends. CDR3 protein: CASKGGALGQPQHF. Here the CDR3 DNA reads TGTGCCAGCAAAGGAGGGGCTCTGGGTCAGCCCCAGCATTTT.

The chain employs TRBV5-6 and TRBJ2-7, with 8 nucleotides matching TRBD1. The length of the CDR3 is 14 residues. Germline values: CDR1 SGHDT, CDR2 YYEEEE. The junction had 8 bases not matched to a gene; V was cut back by 4 bases and J by 5 bases. CDR3 in amino acids: CASSLDRVSNEQYF. The CDR3 nucleotides are TGTGCCAGCAGCCTGGACAGGGTGAGCAACGAGCAGTACTTC. The variable domain in full, with the rest retrieved from reference TRBV5-6 and TRBJ2-7, is DAGVTQSPTHLIKTRGQQVTLRCSPKSGHDTVSWYQQALGQGPQFIFQYYEEEERQRGNFPDRFSGHQFPNYSSELNVNALLLGDSALYLCASSLDRVSNEQYFGPGTRLTVT.

This clonotype was counted only a few times. The chain uses TRBV2 and TRBJ2-5; TRBD2 might be the D (5 bases). Between the trimmed V and J ends, which lost 3 bases and 5 bases, there was a span of 13 bases. The CDR3 spans 14 residues. In germline, CDR1 is SNHLY, CDR2 FYNNEI. CDR3 nucleotide sequence: TGTGCCAGCAGTGAGGGGTGGACGGGGGAGACCCAGTACTTC. Translating gives CASSEGWTGETQYF.

This clonotype was detected many times. The rearrangement links TRBV20-1 to TRBJ1-2; 7 nucleotides line up with TRBD1. V trimming: 5 bases; J trimming: 7 bases; junction bases outside the gene matches: 4. Germline CDR1 reads DFQATT; CDR2 reads SNEGSKA (reference sequence). The CDR3 consists of 11 residues. The CDR3 nucleotides read TGCAGTGCTGAAGGACAGGCTGGCTACACCTTC. Translated: CSAEGQAGYTF.

This clonotype was counted many times. V is TRBV10-3 and J is TRBJ1-2; D is possibly TRBD1 (6 bases). CDR3 length: 16 residues. CDR1 ENHRY and CDR2 SYGVKD come from the germline V gene. Trimming removed 0 bases at V and 8 bases at J, with 19 bases between. CDR3 residues: CAISESVGGRKGGYTF. In DNA form, the CDR3 reads TGTGCCATCAGTGAGTCGGTCGGGGGGCGAAAGGGAGGCTACACCTTC.

This clonotype was counted many times. The chain links TRBV6-1 to TRBJ1-2, with TRBD1 matching 8 bases. This CDR3 spans 15 amino acids. CDR1 and CDR2 (germline): MNHNS, SASEGT. V was pared by 6 bases and J by 4 bases, with 10 bases of the junction left unmatched. For the CDR3, the DNA is TGTGCCAGCAGCCCCGACAGGGGCAATATCTATGGCTACACCTTC. Its protein is CASSPDRGNIYGYTF.

This clonotype was seen a few times. This sequence joins TRBV6-5 and TRBJ2-7; weak D call: TRBD2 (5 bases). The germline gives CDR1 MNHEY, CDR2 SVGAGI. The CDR3 has 16 amino acids. V lost 2 bases to trimming and J lost 6 bases, with 20 bases between them. The CDR3 spells CASSYTSNLGRGEQYF. DNA of the CDR3: TGTGCCAGCAGTTACACGAGTAACCTGGGCCGGGGCGAGCAGTACTTC.

This chain connects TRBV21-1 to TRBJ2-5; the table assigns TRBD2, which was not confirmed against the DNA. TRBV21-1 is a pseudogene segment. This CDR3 region has 15 residues. Written as DNA, the CDR3 is TGTGCCAGCAGCAAAGCGCGGGGAGGCGGGGAGACCCAGTACTTC. Its translation: CASSKARGGGETQYF.

The chain recombines TRBV29-1 with TRBJ2-7; possibly TRBD2 for D (7 bases). The CDR3 has 15 residues. V was cut by 3 bases and J by 0 bases, with 15 bases left in between. In germline, CDR1 is SQVTM, CDR2 ANQGSEA. The CDR3, as DNA: TGCAGCGTTGAGGTGACAGGCGGGAGCTCCTACGAGCAGTACTTC. Translation gives CSVEVTGGSSYEQYF.

The chain uses TRBV4-2 and TRBJ2-6; possible D gene TRBD1, 6 bases. Germline V CDR1 and CDR2: LGHNA, YNFKEQ. The V and J ends lost 0 bases and 2 bases respectively, with 23 bases between them. The CDR3 covers 21 residues. The CDR3 bases are TGTGCCAGCAGCCAAGATAATGGTGGGGCAGGGGATATACCTGGGGCCAACGTCCTGACTTTC. This encodes CASSQDNGGAGDIPGANVLTF.

This clonotype has a count of ten or more. The chain uses TRBV5-1 and TRBJ2-3; D call uncertain. This CDR3 contains 12 residues. Germline loops: CDR1 SGHRS, CDR2 YFSETQ. The V end was cut by 5 bases, the J end by 8 bases, with 12 bases between. CDR3 bases: TGCGCCAGCAGAGGTGTTCTTGGTACGCAGTATTTT. Residues: CASRGVLGTQYF.

This clonotype appeared many times. The CDR3 loop reads CAIMRGESTDTQYF. The CDR3 DNA reads TGTGCCATCATGCGGGGGGAATCCACAGATACGCAGTATTTT. The rearrangement joins TRBV10-3 to TRBJ2-3, with 8 nucleotides matching TRBD2. The J segment lost 2 bases and the V segment lost 7 bases, leaving 5 bases of the junction unmatched. This CDR3 is built from 14 residues. Germline values: CDR1 ENHRY, CDR2 SYGVKD.

This clonotype was counted at least ten times. The genes are TRBV6-1 and TRBJ1-6, with 9 nucleotides matching TRBD1. The CDR3 runs 16 residues. V lost 6 bases, J lost 6 bases, and 9 bases stayed unmatched. Germline CDR1 MNHNS, CDR2 SASEGT. This chain's CDR3 is CASSPPDRGLNSPLHF. CDR3 coding DNA: TGTGCCAGCAGCCCACCGGACAGGGGCCTTAATTCACCCCTCCACTTT.

Regarding this clonotype: A much larger clone lies one base from this, so it may be a read error. This CDR3 fails to terminate in the conserved phenylalanine or tryptophan, so it likely reflects a read error. The chain employs TRBV11-3 and TRBJ2-1; 8 bases line up with TRBD2. The CDR3 consists of 14 residues. From germline, CDR1 is SGHNT and CDR2 YENEEA. The junction had 9 bases not matched to a gene; V was cut back by 6 bases and J by 8 bases. CDR3 sequence reads: CASSYEAGAHEQFL. In nucleotides, the CDR3 is TGTGCCAGCAGTTATGAAGCGGGAGCTCATGAGCAGTTCCTC.